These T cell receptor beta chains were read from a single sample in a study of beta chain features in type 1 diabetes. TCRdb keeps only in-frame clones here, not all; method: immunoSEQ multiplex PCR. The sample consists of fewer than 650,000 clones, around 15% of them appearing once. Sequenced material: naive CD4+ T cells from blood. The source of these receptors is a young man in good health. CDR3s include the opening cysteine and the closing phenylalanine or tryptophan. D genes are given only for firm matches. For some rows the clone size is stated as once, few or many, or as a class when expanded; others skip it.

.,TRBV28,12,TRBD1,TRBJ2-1,TGTGCCAGCAGTTTACCCGGGACAGGGGGGTTCTTC,CASSLPGTGGFF
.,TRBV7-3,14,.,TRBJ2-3,TGTGCCAGCAGCACTCACAGGGACACAGATACGCAGTATTTT,CASSTHRDTDTQYF
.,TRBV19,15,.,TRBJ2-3,TGTGCCAGTAGTACCCCCCGAGGGATGAGGAATACGCAGTATTTT,CASSTPRGMRNTQYF
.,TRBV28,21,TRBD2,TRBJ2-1,TGTGCCAGCAGTTACGTACTGGGACTAGCGGGATCCCCAAGCTCCTACAATGAGCAGTTCTTC,CASSYVLGLAGSPSSYNEQFF
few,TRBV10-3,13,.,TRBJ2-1,TGTGCCGTAGGGGGGAGCTCCTACAATGAGCAGTTCTTC,CAVGGSSYNEQFF
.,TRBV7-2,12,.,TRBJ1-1,TGTGCCAGCAGCTTAGAATGGTGGCAGTCATTCTTT,CASSLEWWQSFF
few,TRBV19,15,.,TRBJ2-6,TGTGCCAGTAGTTCGGACAGCCCTGGGGCCAACGTCCTGACTTTC,CASSSDSPGANVLTF
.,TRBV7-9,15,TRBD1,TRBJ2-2,TGTGCCAGCAGCTCCCAGGGGGCTGTCACCGGGGAGCTGTTTTTT,CASSSQGAVTGELFF
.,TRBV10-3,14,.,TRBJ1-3,TGTGCCATCAGTGGCTATGACTCTGGAAACACCATATATTTT,CAISGYDSGNTIYF
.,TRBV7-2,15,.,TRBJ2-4,TGTGCCAGCAGCCCGCTACAGGGAGCCAAAAACATTCAGTACTTC,CASSPLQGAKNIQYF
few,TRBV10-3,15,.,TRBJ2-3,TGTGCCGCCCGTAGTCTCGGGAGAGGCACAGATACGCAGTATTTT,CAARSLGRGTDTQYF
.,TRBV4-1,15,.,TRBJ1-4,TGCGCCAGCCGGGGGGAACAGGGAATTAATGAAAAACTGTTTTTT,CASRGEQGINEKLFF
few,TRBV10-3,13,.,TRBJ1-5,TGTGCCATCAGTGCGATAAACAATCAGCCCCAGCATTTT,CAISAINNQPQHF
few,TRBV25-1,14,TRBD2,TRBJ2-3,TGTGCCAGCACCCCCCAGCGGGGTACAGATACGCAGTATTTT,CASTPQRGTDTQYF
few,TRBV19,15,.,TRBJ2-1,TGTGCCAGTAGTAGGGGTGTCCTCTCCTACAATGAGCAGTTCTTC,CASSRGVLSYNEQFF
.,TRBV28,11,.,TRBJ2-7,TGTGCCAGCAGTTTATTCTACGAGCAGTACTTC,CASSLFYEQYF
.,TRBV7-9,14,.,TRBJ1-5,TGTGCCAGCAGCTCAGGACAGTTTAATCAGCCCCAGCATTTT,CASSSGQFNQPQHF
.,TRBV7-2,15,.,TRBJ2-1,TGTGCCAGCAGCTTAGCCAGGACGCCCTACAATGAGCAGTTCTTC,CASSLARTPYNEQFF
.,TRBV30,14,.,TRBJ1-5,TGTGCCTGGAGTGTAGGCGGGGTTGGTCAGCCCCAGCATTTT,CAWSVGGVGQPQHF
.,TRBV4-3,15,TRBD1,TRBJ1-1,TGCGCCAGCAGCCAAGATGGGACAGGGGCACCTGAAGCTTTCTTT,CASSQDGTGAPEAFF
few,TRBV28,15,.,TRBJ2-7,TGTGCCAGCAGCCCGACGGGACTCCCAGGTAGAGAGCAGTACTTC,CASSPTGLPGREQYF
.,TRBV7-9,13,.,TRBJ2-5,TGTGCCAGCAGCCACGGGACTCCAGAGACCCAGTACTTC,CASSHGTPETQYF
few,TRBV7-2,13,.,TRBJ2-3,TGTGCCAGCAGCTGGCGCAGGGGAGATACGCAGTATTTT,CASSWRRGDTQYF
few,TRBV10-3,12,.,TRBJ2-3,TGTGCCATCGACGCGGGCACAGATACGCAGTATTTT,CAIDAGTDTQYF
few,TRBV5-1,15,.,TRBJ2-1,TGCGCCAGCGCCCTTAGACAGGCAGGCGGCAATGAGCAGTTCTTC,CASALRQAGGNEQFF
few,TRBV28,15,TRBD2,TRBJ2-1,TGTGCCAGCAGCCCGGGACTAGGGGCCAGCAATGAGCAGTTCTTC,CASSPGLGASNEQFF
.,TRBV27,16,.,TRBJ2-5,TGTGCCAGCAGTTTATATGGGGCAGGCTTTAAAGAGACCCAGTACTTC,CASSLYGAGFKETQYF
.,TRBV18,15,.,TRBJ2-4,TGTGCCAGCTCAATTCCGGAGGCAGCCAAAAACATTCAGTACTTC,CASSIPEAAKNIQYF
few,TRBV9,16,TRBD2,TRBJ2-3,TGTGCCAGCAGTCAGGGACTAGCGACTAGCACAGATACGCAGTATTTT,CASSQGLATSTDTQYF
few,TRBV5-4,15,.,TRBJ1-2,TGTGCCAGCAGCTTGGTAAAAAAAGGGAACTATGGCTACACCTTC,CASSLVKKGNYGYTF
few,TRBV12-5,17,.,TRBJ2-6,TGTGCTAGTGGTTTGGTACTCAGTAGCTCTGGGGCCAACGTCCTGACTTTC,CASGLVLSSSGANVLTF
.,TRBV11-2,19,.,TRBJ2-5,TGTGCCAGCAGCTTTAGCCTCTCCGCACCGTCCTTAATCAGGGAGACCCAGTACTTC,CASSFSLSAPSLIRETQYF
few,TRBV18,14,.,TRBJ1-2,TGTGCCAGCTCACCCGACGGATTTAACTATGGCTACACCTTC,CASSPDGFNYGYTF
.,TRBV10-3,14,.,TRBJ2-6,TGTGCCATCAGTGGGGCCGCTGGGGCCAACGTCCTGACTTTC,CAISGAAGANVLTF
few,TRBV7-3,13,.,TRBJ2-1,TGTGCCAGCAGCTTAGGCTCTTACAATGAGCAGTTCTTC,CASSLGSYNEQFF
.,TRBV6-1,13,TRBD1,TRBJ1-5,TGTGCCAGCAGGAGACAGGGCCGTCAGCCCCAGCATTTT,CASRRQGRQPQHF
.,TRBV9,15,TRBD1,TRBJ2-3,TGTGCCAGCAGGGGACAGGGGTCGGGCACAGATACGCAGTATTTT,CASRGQGSGTDTQYF
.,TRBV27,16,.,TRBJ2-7,TGTGCCAGCAGTTCCGTATTCCGGGACACATTCTACGAGCAGTACTTC,CASSSVFRDTFYEQYF
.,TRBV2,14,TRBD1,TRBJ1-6,TGTGCCAGCAGCCTACAGGGGGCCAATTCACCCCTCCACTTT,CASSLQGANSPLHF
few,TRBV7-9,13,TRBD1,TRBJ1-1,TGTGCCAGCAGCTCGCAGGGGGGCACTGAAGCTTTCTTT,CASSSQGGTEAFF
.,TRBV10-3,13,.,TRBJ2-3,TGTGCCATCAGTGGCACGTGGGAAGATACGCAGTATTTT,CAISGTWEDTQYF
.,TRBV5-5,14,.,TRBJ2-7,TGTGCCAGCAGCTCTCCACAGGGTTCCTACGAGCAGTACTTC,CASSSPQGSYEQYF
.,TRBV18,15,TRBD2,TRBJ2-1,TGTGCCAGCTCAACAGGACTAGCGTGGGGCAATGAGCAGTTCTTC,CASSTGLAWGNEQFF
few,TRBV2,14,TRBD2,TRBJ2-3,TGTGCCAGCAGGAGGGCTAGCGGGGGGTATACGCAGTATTTT,CASRRASGGYTQYF
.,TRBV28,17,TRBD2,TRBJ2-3,TGTGCCAGCAGCTCTCCCCCGGGGGGGCCGGGCACAGATACGCAGTATTTT,CASSSPPGGPGTDTQYF
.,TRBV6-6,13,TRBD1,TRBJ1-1,TGTGCCAGCAGACCCACAGGGGTAGCTGAAGCTTTCTTT,CASRPTGVAEAFF
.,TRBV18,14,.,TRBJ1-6,TGTGCCAGCTCACGTCAGGGTCGGAATTCACCCCTCCACTTT,CASSRQGRNSPLHF
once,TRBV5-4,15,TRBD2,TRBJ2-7,TGTGCCAGCAGCTTGGGGTCTAGCGGCAACTACGAGCAGTACTTC,CASSLGSSGNYEQYF
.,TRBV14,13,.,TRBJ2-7,TGTGCCAGCAGCCAAATAAGGGGACACGAGCAGTACTTC,CASSQIRGHEQYF
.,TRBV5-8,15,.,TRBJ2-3,TGTGCCAGCAGCTTCGGAAAGCTTATCACAGATACGCAGTATTTT,CASSFGKLITDTQYF
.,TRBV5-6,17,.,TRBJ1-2,TGTGCCAGCAGCTTGAGATCAGCTGGGGGACTAAGCTATGGCTACACCTTC,CASSLRSAGGLSYGYTF
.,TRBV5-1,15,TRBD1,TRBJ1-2,TGCGCCAGCAGCTTGGCCCCTGACAGGGACTATGGCTACACCTTC,CASSLAPDRDYGYTF
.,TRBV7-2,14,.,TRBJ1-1,TGTGCCAGCAGCTTCGGCAGGGGGAACACTGAAGCTTTCTTT,CASSFGRGNTEAFF
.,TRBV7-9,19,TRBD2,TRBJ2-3,TGTGCCAGCAGCTTAGGGCGCCTAGCGGGCCCCAAAGGTACAGATACGCAGTATTTT,CASSLGRLAGPKGTDTQYF
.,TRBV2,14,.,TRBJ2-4,TGTGCCAGCAGTGCATGGGGGGTCGAGGGCATTCAGTACTTC,CASSAWGVEGIQYF
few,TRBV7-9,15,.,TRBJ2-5,TGTGCCAGCAGCCGCCAAGGTCGGCCGCAAGAGACCCAGTACTTC,CASSRQGRPQETQYF
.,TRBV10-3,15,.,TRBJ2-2,TGTGCCACCCGGAACAGCGGGTCATACACCGGGGAGCTGTTTTTT,CATRNSGSYTGELFF
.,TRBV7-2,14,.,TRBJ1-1,TGTGCCAGCAGCACCAACCTCTTCGGGGTTGAAGCTTTCTTT,CASSTNLFGVEAFF